This TCR beta chain was captured in a study of monozygotic twins with inflammatory bowel disease. The CDR3 has 14 amino acids. CDR1 and CDR2 (germline): MNHEY, SMNVEV (reference sequence). As concerns this clonotype: What it binds is not known.

Regarding the study as a whole: Variability in patient repertoires may have come partly from differing immunosuppressive treatments. Among IBD patients, fewer clonotypes were shared with others than among healthy twins, especially with disease activity.

TCRdb reprocessed the 5' RACE reads, with one entry per CDR3 protein and no DNA. The sample includes more than 300,000 distinct CDR3 sequences. Sequenced input: blood. The source is a human donor with ulcerative colitis or Crohn's disease, or a healthy co-twin of an affected twin (not recorded which). The chain links TRBV27 to TRBJ1-1. The CDR3 reads CASSSGGMNTEAFF.